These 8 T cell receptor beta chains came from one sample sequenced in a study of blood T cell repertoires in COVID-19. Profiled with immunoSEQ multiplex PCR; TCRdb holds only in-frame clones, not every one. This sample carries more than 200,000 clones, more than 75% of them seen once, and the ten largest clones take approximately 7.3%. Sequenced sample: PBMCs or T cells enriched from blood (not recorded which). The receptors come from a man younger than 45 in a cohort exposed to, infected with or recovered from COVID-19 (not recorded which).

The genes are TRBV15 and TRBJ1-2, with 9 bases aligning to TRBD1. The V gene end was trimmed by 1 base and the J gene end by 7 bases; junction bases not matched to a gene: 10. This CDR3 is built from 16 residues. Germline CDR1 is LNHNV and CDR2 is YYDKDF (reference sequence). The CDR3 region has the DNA TGTGCCACCAGCAGAGTGGACCGGGACAGGGATTCTGGCTACACCTTC. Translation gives CATSRVDRDRDSGYTF.

The CDR3 coding sequence is TGTGCCAGCACCTGGGGGGGGCCCTCTGGAAACACCATATATTTT. Protein sequence: CASTWGGPSGNTIYF. The J gene is TRBJ1-3, the V gene TRBV11-2, with D possibly matching TRBD1 (6 bases). Germline values: CDR1 SGHAT, CDR2 FQNNGV. Trimming took off 7 bases at V and 0 bases at J, with 13 bases between the two ends. This CDR3 has 15 amino acids.

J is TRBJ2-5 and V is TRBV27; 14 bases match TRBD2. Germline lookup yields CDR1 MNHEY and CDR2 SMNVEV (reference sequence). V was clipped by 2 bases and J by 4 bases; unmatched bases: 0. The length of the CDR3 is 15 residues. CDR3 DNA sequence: TGTGCCAGCAGTTTAGGGACTAGCGGGAGAGAGACCCAGTACTTC. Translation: CASSLGTSGRETQYF.

As DNA, the CDR3 is TGTGCCACCGCGGGACCGAATGAACAGGGGGCCAGCACTGAAGCTTTCTTT. Its protein is CATAGPNEQGASTEAFF. The chain employs TRBV6-4 and TRBJ1-1, with 9 bases lining up with TRBD1. The CDR3 covers 17 residues. In germline, CDR1 is MRHNA, CDR2 SNTAGT. J gave up 4 bases and V 10 bases, and 19 bases lay outside the gene matches.

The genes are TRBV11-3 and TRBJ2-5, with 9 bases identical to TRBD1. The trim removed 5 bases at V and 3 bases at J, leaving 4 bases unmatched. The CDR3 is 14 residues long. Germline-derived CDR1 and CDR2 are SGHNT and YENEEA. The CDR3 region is CASSSGQGKETQYF. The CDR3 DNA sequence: TGTGCCAGCAGCAGCGGACAGGGGAAAGAGACCCAGTACTTC. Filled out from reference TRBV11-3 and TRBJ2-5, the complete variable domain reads EAGVVQSPRYKIIEKKQPVAFWCNPISGHNTLYWYLQNLGQGPELLIRYENEEAVDDSQLPKDRFSAERLKGVDSTLKIQPAELGDSAVYLCASSSGQGKETQYFGPGTRLLVL.

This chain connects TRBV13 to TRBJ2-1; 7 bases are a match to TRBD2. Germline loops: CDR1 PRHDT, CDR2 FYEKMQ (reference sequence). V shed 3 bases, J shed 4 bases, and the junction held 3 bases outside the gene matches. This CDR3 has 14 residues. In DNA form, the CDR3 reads TGTGCCAGCAGCTTTAGCGGGCTTTACAATGAGCAGTTCTTC. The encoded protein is CASSFSGLYNEQFF.

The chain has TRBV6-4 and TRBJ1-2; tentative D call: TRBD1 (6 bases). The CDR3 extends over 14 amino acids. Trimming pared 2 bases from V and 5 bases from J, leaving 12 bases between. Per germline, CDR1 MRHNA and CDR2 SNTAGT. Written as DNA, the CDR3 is TGTGCCAGCAGTGACAGGGGGGGAAGGTATGGCTACACCTTC. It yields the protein CASSDRGGRYGYTF.

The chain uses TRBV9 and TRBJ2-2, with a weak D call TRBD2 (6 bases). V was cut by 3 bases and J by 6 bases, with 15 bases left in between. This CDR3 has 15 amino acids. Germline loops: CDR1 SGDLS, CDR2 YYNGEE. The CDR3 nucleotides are TGTGCCAGCAGCGATGATTCGGGAGTCTCCGGGGAGCTGTTTTTT. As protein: CASSDDSGVSGELFF.